These 22 T cell receptor beta chains share one sample of origin, sequenced in a study of cytomegalovirus exposure and HLA in healthy donors. PCR used 60 Vbeta primers and 13 Jbeta primers. The protocol was immunoSEQ multiplex PCR, while the TCRdb copy is restricted to in-frame clones and leaves out a portion. The data contain about 140,000 clones, 60% to 80% of them singletons. Sequenced input: PBMCs. These receptors were obtained from a male donor in good health and CMV-seronegative.

The count of this clone is one. The chain has TRBV5-1 and TRBJ2-3, with a weak D call TRBD1 (5 bases). The CDR3 is 15 residues long. Germline V gene sequence: CDR1 SGHRS, CDR2 YFSETQ. V was clipped by 0 bases and J by 6 bases, with 14 bases between them. CDR3 loop: CASSLDGQGLDTQYF. The CDR3 DNA reads TGCGCCAGCAGCTTGGACGGCCAGGGATTGGATACGCAGTATTTT.

The rearrangement joins TRBV29-1 to TRBJ2-3, with D uncertain. Deletions cut 0 bases from V and 4 bases from J, with 11 bases between. The CDR3 runs 14 residues. The germline gives CDR1 SQVTM, CDR2 ANQGSEA. The CDR3 spells CSVEDWASSDTQYF. The CDR3, as DNA: TGCAGCGTTGAAGATTGGGCGAGCTCAGATACGCAGTATTTT.

The chain links TRBV29-1 to TRBJ2-7; 7 bases are shared with TRBD1. Trimming took 7 bases from V and 3 from J; bases not matched to a gene: 6. This CDR3 has 12 amino acids. Germline assignment: CDR1 SQVTM and CDR2 ANQGSEA. The CDR3 DNA is TGCAGCGCCCGGGACAGAAACTACGAGCAGTACTTC. Translating gives CSARDRNYEQYF.

The chain is built from TRBV27 and TRBJ2-3; TRBD2 matches 11 bases. CDR3 length equals 16 residues. V lost 3 bases and J lost 6; bases outside the gene matches: 8. Per germline, CDR1 MNHEY and CDR2 SMNVEV (reference sequence). CDR3 loop: CASSFLRASGGDTQYF. The CDR3 DNA sequence: TGTGCCAGCAGTTTTTTGCGGGCTAGCGGGGGGGATACGCAGTATTTT.

The rearrangement joins TRBV7-2 to TRBJ2-7; D is perhaps TRBD2 (6 bases). The CDR3 length is 13 residues. Germline V gene data show CDR1 as SGHTA and CDR2 as FQGNSA. V was pared by 5 bases and J by 4 bases, with 12 bases between. The chain's CDR3 is CASSTGTLYEQYF. DNA for the CDR3: TGTGCCAGCAGCACCGGGACTCTTTACGAGCAGTACTTC.

This chain joins TRBV7-9 and TRBJ2-1; 7 nucleotides line up with TRBD2. The CDR3 runs 15 residues. From germline, CDR1 is SEHNR and CDR2 FQNEAQ (reference sequence). Trimming removed 5 bases from V and 8 bases from J; junction bases left unmatched: 12. CDR3 in DNA: TGTGCCAGCAGCCTGCGGGGAGGGGCATATCATGAGCAGTTCTTC. Amino acids: CASSLRGGAYHEQFF.

The table lists this clone with a count of one. The CDR3 region is CASSLASVQETQYF. CDR3 nucleotide sequence: TGCGCCAGCAGCTTGGCCTCTGTACAAGAGACCCAGTACTTC. J is TRBJ2-5 and V is TRBV5-1, with D unresolved. Germline lookup yields CDR1 SGHRS and CDR2 YFSETQ. The CDR3 consists of 14 residues. The V end lost 0 bases, the J end lost 2 bases, and 8 bases lay between the germline ends. The full variable domain, completed using reference TRBV5-1 and TRBJ2-5, is KAGVTQTPRYLIKTRGQQVTLSCSPISGHRSVSWYQQTPGQGLQFLFEYFSETQRNKGNFPGRFSGRQFSNSRSEMNVSTLELGDSALYLCASSLASVQETQYFGPGTRLLVL.

This chain connects TRBV14 to TRBJ1-1, with D maybe TRBD1 (6 bases). This CDR3 spans 14 amino acids. Germline V CDR1 and CDR2: SGHDN, FVKESK. V gave up 0 bases and J gave up 5 bases, with 10 bases separating them. CDR3 DNA sequence: TGTGCCAGCAGCCAAGATGGGGGCTGGACTGAAGCTTTCTTT. Protein: CASSQDGGWTEAFF.

This CDR3 reads CASSSPTSYEQYF. Written as DNA, the CDR3 is TGTGCCAGCAGCTCTCCTACTAGTTACGAGCAGTACTTC. The chain links TRBV7-2 to TRBJ2-7, with D maybe TRBD2 (5 bases). The CDR3 length is 13 residues. With 4 bases removed from V and 4 bases from J, the gap between germline ends came to 11 bases. CDR1 is SGHTA, CDR2 FQGNSA, per germline.

Only a few counts were recorded for this clone. The chain has TRBV2 and TRBJ2-7; 9 nucleotides agree with TRBD1. The length of the CDR3 is 12 residues. Germline V lookup: CDR1 SNHLY, CDR2 FYNNEI. V lost 9 bases and J lost 3; bases outside the gene matches: 3. The CDR3 sequence is CARGDRVYEQYF. The CDR3 DNA sequence: TGTGCCAGAGGGGACAGGGTCTACGAGCAGTACTTC. Full variable domain (missing parts from reference TRBV2 and TRBJ2-7): EPEVTQTPSHQVTQMGQEVILRCVPISNHLYFYWYRQILGQKVEFLVSFYNNEISEKSEIFDDQFSVERPDGSNFTLKIRSTKLEDSAMYFCARGDRVYEQYFGPGTRLTVT.

The V and J genes are TRBV4-3 and TRBJ2-3; 7 nucleotides match TRBD1. With 4 bases clipped from V and 1 base from J, the junction kept 2 bases outside the gene matches. CDR3 size: 14 residues. Germline assignment: CDR1 LGHNA and CDR2 YSLEER. Here the CDR3 DNA reads TGCGCCAGCAGCCTAGACAGGGGCACAGATACGCAGTATTTT. Amino acid sequence: CASSLDRGTDTQYF.

The rearrangement uses TRBV30 and TRBJ1-2; D might be TRBD1 (5 bases). The germline gives CDR1 GTSNPN, CDR2 SVGIG (reference sequence). The CDR3 is 10 amino acids. Trimming took off 4 bases at V and 10 bases at J, with 10 bases between the two ends. The CDR3 here is CAWKDSHYTF. DNA of the CDR3: TGTGCCTGGAAAGACAGCCACTACACCTTC.

The rearrangement links TRBV19 to TRBJ2-7; 12 bases align to TRBD2. Germline V lookup: CDR1 LNHDA, CDR2 SQIVND (reference sequence). The trim removed 7 bases at V and 3 bases at J, leaving 7 bases unmatched. This CDR3 comprises 15 residues. CDR3 bases: TGTGCCAGTACTAACAGACTAGCGGGGGACTACGAGCAGTACTTC. Translating gives CASTNRLAGDYEQYF.

This clone was picked up one time. This chain uses TRBV5-4 with TRBJ2-2; 9 bases agree with TRBD1. Germline V gene lookup returns CDR1 SGHNT and CDR2 YYREEE (reference sequence). The CDR3 contains 15 residues. V shed 7 bases and J 0 bases; nucleotides not matched to a gene: 4. The CDR3 region is CASQQGAANTGELFF. The CDR3 DNA is TGTGCCAGCCAACAGGGGGCAGCGAACACCGGGGAGCTGTTTTTT.

The chain couples TRBV9 to TRBJ2-7; TRBD1 matches 7 bases. The CDR3 has 14 amino acids. With V trimmed by 2 bases and J by 2 bases, 4 bases remained unmatched. CDR1 is SGDLS and CDR2 is YYNGEE in the germline V gene. The CDR3 DNA reads as TGTGCCAGCAGCGTGGGACAGAGAACCTACGAGCAGTACTTC. This translates into CASSVGQRTYEQYF.

This sequence joins TRBV29-1 and TRBJ1-2; the match to TRBD1 covers 7 bases. From germline, CDR1 is SQVTM and CDR2 ANQGSEA. The V segment lost 5 bases and the J segment 8 bases; nucleotides outside the gene matches: 20. The CDR3 is 16 residues long. The CDR3 loop reads CSVKTGDGTQPWGYTF. For the CDR3, the DNA is TGCAGCGTTAAAACAGGGGACGGAACACAACCCTGGGGCTACACCTTC.

This clone was seen only a few times. The chain has TRBV6-6 and TRBJ2-7; D is perhaps TRBD1 (6 bases). Germline values: CDR1 MNHNY, CDR2 SVGAGI (reference sequence). Trimming cost V 2 bases and J 4 bases, with 12 bases left between them. CDR3 length equals 14 residues. This CDR3 is CASSYARGRYEQYF. DNA of the CDR3: TGTGCCAGCAGTTACGCCAGGGGAAGGTACGAGCAGTACTTC.

The rearrangement uses TRBV27 and TRBJ2-1; 9 bases agree with TRBD2. CDR1 is MNHEY and CDR2 is SMNVEV in the germline V gene (reference sequence). CDR3 length equals 15 residues. Losses at the gene ends were 1 base for V and 8 bases for J; bases not matched to a gene: 6. The CDR3 sequence is CASSLWGGGADEQFF. The CDR3 DNA sequence: TGTGCCAGCAGTTTATGGGGCGGGGGGGCCGATGAGCAGTTCTTC.

The chain uses TRBV6-5 and TRBJ1-3, with D unclear. With 3 bases removed from V and 3 bases from J, the gap between germline ends came to 15 bases. The germline gives CDR1 MNHEY, CDR2 SVGAGI. The CDR3 consists of 16 residues. This CDR3 is CASSYLPGGFGNTIYF. CDR3 nucleotide sequence: TGTGCCAGCAGTTATCTCCCCGGAGGTTTTGGAAACACCATATATTTT.

The chain uses TRBV7-9 and TRBJ2-3, with 8 bases identical to TRBD2. After removal of 2 bases from V and 1 base from J, the junction contained 2 bases not matched to a gene. The CDR3 is 15 residues long. Germline V gene lookup returns CDR1 SEHNR and CDR2 FQNEAQ (reference sequence). The CDR3 loop reads CASSLTGGRTDTQYF. The CDR3 DNA reads as TGTGCCAGCAGCTTAACGGGGGGGCGCACAGATACGCAGTATTTT.

This clone has only a few counts. This chain's CDR3 is CASTERGGPNSPLHF. In DNA, the CDR3 is TGTGCCAGCACCGAAAGGGGGGGGCCGAATTCACCCCTCCACTTT. This rearrangement joins TRBV21-1 to TRBJ1-6. TRBV21-1 is reported as a pseudogene. This CDR3 contains 15 residues.

This clone was counted a few times. The chain employs TRBV2 and TRBJ2-7, with a possible D match to TRBD2 (5 bases). The CDR3 sequence is 11 residues long. Germline CDR1 SNHLY, CDR2 FYNNEI. V was cut by 6 bases and J by 6 bases, with 9 bases left in between. DNA of the CDR3: TGTGCCAGCAGGGAGGTGGGCGAGCAGTACTTC. Protein product: CASREVGEQYF.